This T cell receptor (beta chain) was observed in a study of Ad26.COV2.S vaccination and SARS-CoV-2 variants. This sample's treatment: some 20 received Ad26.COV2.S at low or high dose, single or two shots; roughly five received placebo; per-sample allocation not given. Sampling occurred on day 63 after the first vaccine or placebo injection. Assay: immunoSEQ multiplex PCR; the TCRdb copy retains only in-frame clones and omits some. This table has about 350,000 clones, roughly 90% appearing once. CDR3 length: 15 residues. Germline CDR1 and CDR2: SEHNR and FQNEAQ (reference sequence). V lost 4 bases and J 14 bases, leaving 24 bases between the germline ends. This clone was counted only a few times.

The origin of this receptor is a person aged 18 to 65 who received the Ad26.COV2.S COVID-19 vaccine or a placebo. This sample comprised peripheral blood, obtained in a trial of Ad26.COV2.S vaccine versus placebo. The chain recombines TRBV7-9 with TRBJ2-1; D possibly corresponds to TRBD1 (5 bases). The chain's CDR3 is CASSSGSPSVKGKFF. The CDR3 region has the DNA TGTGCCAGCAGCTCGGGCTCCCCTTCGGTAAAGGGGAAGTTCTTC.